Here is one T cell receptor beta chain with its context. Method: immunoSEQ multiplex PCR; TCRdb's copy keeps in-frame clones and lacks some. The sample includes fewer than 80,000 clones, 85% to 90% of them seen just once. Trimming stripped 1 base from V and 4 bases from J, with 13 bases between. CDR1 is SGHDN and CDR2 is FVKESK in the germline V gene. The CDR3 runs 16 residues. This specimen comes from a study of blood T cell repertoires in COVID-19. The sample consisted of peripheral blood. This chain uses TRBV14 with TRBJ1-4; tentatively, D is TRBD1 (5 bases). The receptor comes from a woman aged 45 to 65 with active COVID-19. The CDR3 here is CASSQGGQGRNEKLFF. The CDR3 bases are TGTGCCAGCAGCCAAGGGGGCCAGGGCCGTAATGAAAAACTGTTTTTT.